The 9 T cell receptor beta chains presented below share a single source sample, sequenced in a study of T cell responses to AZD1222 COVID-19 vaccine. The protocol was immunoSEQ multiplex PCR, while the TCRdb copy is restricted to in-frame clones and leaves out a portion. This sample yields around 170,000 clones, of which 75% to 95% are seen a single time; around 1.5% belongs to the top ten. The sample was peripheral blood, taken on day 0 of AZD1222 vaccination. Source of these receptors: an adult in good health.

The chain links TRBV10-1 to TRBJ2-2; the D gene is possibly TRBD2 (6 bases). The CDR3 length is 15 residues. Trimming pared 0 bases from V and 5 bases from J, leaving 10 bases between. The V gene's germline CDR1 is WNHNN and CDR2 SYGVQD (reference sequence). The CDR3 DNA sequence: TGCGCCAGCAGTGAGTCGTTGGGGGGTACCGGGGAGCTGTTTTTT. Translating it yields CASSESLGGTGELFF.

The chain couples TRBV6-1 to TRBJ1-1; maybe TRBD1 (5 bases). The germline V gene encodes CDR1 MNHNS and CDR2 SASEGT. This CDR3 region has 14 residues. The V gene lost 2 bases and the J gene lost 4 bases, with 11 bases spanning the gap. DNA of the CDR3: TGTGCCAGCAGTGAATTGCGGCAGGGCACTGAAGCTTTCTTT. This codes for CASSELRQGTEAFF.

The gene calls are TRBV15 and TRBJ1-5; no definite D call. There are 13 residues in the CDR3. Germline V CDR1 and CDR2: LNHNV, YYDKDF (reference sequence). V was shortened by 5 bases and J by 7 bases, with 12 bases between the two germline ends. The CDR3 region has the DNA TGTGCCACCAGCGAGGATTCGCGGCAGCCCCAGCATTTT. The encoded protein is CATSEDSRQPQHF.

The chain has TRBV5-4 and TRBJ1-5; TRBD1 agrees at 7 bases. CDR3 length: 14 amino acids. CDR1 and CDR2 from the germline V gene are SGHNT and YYREEE (reference sequence). J gave up 6 bases and V 5 bases, and 8 bases lay outside the gene matches. The DNA for the CDR3 is TGTGCCAGCAGTCTAGACAGGGAGGGTCAGCCCCAGCATTTT. It is translated as CASSLDREGQPQHF.

The chain joins TRBV4-1 to TRBJ2-3; 16 bases agree with TRBD2. CDR3 size: 18 residues. With 4 bases clipped from V and 0 bases from J, the junction kept 4 bases outside the gene matches. From germline, CDR1 is MGHRA and CDR2 YSYEKL. The CDR3 protein is CASSPGLAGGPSTDTQYF. For the CDR3, the DNA is TGCGCCAGCAGCCCGGGACTAGCGGGGGGGCCTAGCACAGATACGCAGTATTTT.

This sequence joins TRBV28 and TRBJ1-5; possible D gene TRBD1, 5 bases. With 3 bases removed from V and 3 bases from J, the gap between germline ends came to 12 bases. This CDR3 has 15 residues. CDR1 and CDR2 from the germline V gene are MDHEN and SYDVKM. The CDR3 reads CASSFHRGANQPQHF. The CDR3 DNA follows: TGTGCCAGCAGTTTTCATCGGGGCGCCAATCAGCCCCAGCATTTT.

This clone was observed a handful of times. The V call is TRBV28, the J call TRBJ2-3; D is unresolved. CDR1 MDHEN and CDR2 SYDVKM come from the germline V gene. Trimming pared 2 bases from V and 0 bases from J, leaving 0 bases between. The CDR3 spans 12 residues. The CDR3 sequence: CASSLSTDTQYF. CDR3 bases: TGTGCCAGCAGTTTAAGCACAGATACGCAGTATTTT.

The chain links TRBV5-8 to TRBJ2-1; D gene uncertain. V was trimmed by 6 bases and J by 0 bases, leaving 13 bases between them. Germline values: CDR1 SGHTS, CDR2 YDEGEE. This CDR3 has 15 residues. The CDR3 protein is CASIRGPSSYNEQFF. CDR3 DNA: TGTGCCAGCATACGCGGACCCAGCTCCTACAATGAGCAGTTCTTC.

The V gene is TRBV19, the J gene TRBJ2-1; a possible D gene is TRBD2 (5 bases). V was trimmed by 7 bases and J by 3 bases, leaving 7 bases between them. Germline loops: CDR1 LNHDA, CDR2 SQIVND (reference sequence). The CDR3 has 12 amino acids. The CDR3, as DNA: TGTGCCAGTACTAGCCGCTACAATGAGCAGTTCTTC. It is translated as CASTSRYNEQFF.